Following are 30 T cell receptor beta chains from one sample sequenced in a study of blood T cell repertoires in COVID-19. TCRdb's table, derived via immunoSEQ multiplex PCR, lists solely in-frame clones and lacks some. The sample holds about 400,000 clones, about nine tenths seen once. The source material was PBMCs or T cells enriched from blood (not recorded which). The receptors come from a woman aged 25 to 39 who had recovered from COVID-19.

The genes are TRBV5-4 and TRBJ1-1, with 8 nucleotides matching TRBD1. This CDR3 comprises 15 residues. CDR1 is SGHNT and CDR2 is YYREEE in the germline V gene (reference sequence). V trimming: 0 bases; J trimming: 3 bases; junction bases outside the gene matches: 4. The CDR3 here is CASSLGGTGYTEAFF. CDR3 bases: TGTGCCAGCAGCTTGGGGGGGACAGGTTACACTGAAGCTTTCTTT.

In DNA, the CDR3 is TGTGCCAGCAGCAGACTTGGGGGCGATGAGCAGTTCTTC. Translating gives CASSRLGGDEQFF. The gene calls are TRBV7-9 and TRBJ2-1; a weak D match, TRBD1 (6 bases). The germline V gene encodes CDR1 SEHNR and CDR2 FQNEAQ (reference sequence). V was shortened by 5 bases and J by 8 bases, with 13 bases between the two germline ends. The CDR3 has 13 residues.

This clone was recorded only once. The chain couples TRBV7-3 to TRBJ1-2; perhaps TRBD1 as D (6 bases). CDR1 SGHTA and CDR2 FQGTGA come from the germline V gene. The V and J ends lost 1 base and 5 bases respectively, with 8 bases between them. The length of the CDR3 is 13 residues. CDR3 residues: CASSLNRAYGYTF. The CDR3 coding sequence is TGTGCCAGCAGCTTAAACAGGGCTTATGGCTACACCTTC.

The chain carries TRBV19 and TRBJ2-5, with a possible D match to TRBD1 (6 bases). The CDR3 is made up of 15 amino acids. The germline CDR1 and CDR2 sequences are LNHDA and SQIVND (reference sequence). V dropped 1 base and J dropped 4 bases, with 13 bases sitting between them. The CDR3 DNA follows: TGTGCCAGTAGTATAGCCGGGACACAGAGAGAGACCCAGTACTTC. Translation: CASSIAGTQRETQYF.

The chain couples TRBV7-9 to TRBJ2-1; 7 bases map to TRBD2. In germline, CDR1 is SEHNR, CDR2 FQNEAQ (reference sequence). There are 14 residues in the CDR3. The V and J ends lost 5 bases and 8 bases, in that order; junction bases with no gene match: 9. DNA of the CDR3: TGTGCCAGCAGCGGGGCGGGAGTAGTTTATGAGCAGTTCTTC. As protein: CASSGAGVVYEQFF.

The rearrangement links TRBV5-1 to TRBJ2-7; the match to TRBD2 covers 7 bases. The germline V gene encodes CDR1 SGHRS and CDR2 YFSETQ. Trimming removed 2 bases from V and 2 bases from J; junction bases left unmatched: 10. CDR3 size: 16 residues. The CDR3 bases are TGCGCCAGCAGCTTCATTTTGGGAGGGAGTCCCTACGAGCAGTACTTC. This codes for CASSFILGGSPYEQYF.

The CDR3 is CASSRGINEQFF. CDR3 nucleotides: TGTGCCAGCAGCCGAGGGATCAATGAGCAGTTCTTC. This chain links TRBV14 with TRBJ2-1; perhaps TRBD2 as D (5 bases). Per germline, CDR1 SGHDN and CDR2 FVKESK. The CDR3 spans 12 residues. Trimming pared 4 bases from V and 6 bases from J, leaving 7 bases between.

The chain links TRBV27 to TRBJ2-7; possible D gene TRBD2, 5 bases. This CDR3 contains 12 residues. Trimming took 5 bases from V and 4 from J, leaving 9 bases between them. Germline loops: CDR1 MNHEY, CDR2 SMNVEV (reference sequence). In nucleotides, the CDR3 is TGTGCCAGCAGTGTAGGAGGTTACGAGCAGTACTTC. Translating gives CASSVGGYEQYF.

CDR3 region: CAWSSGQGDFWYNSPLHF. As DNA, the CDR3 is TGTGCCTGGAGTTCGGGACAGGGAGATTTCTGGTATAATTCACCCCTCCACTTT. The genes are TRBV30 and TRBJ1-6; 9 bases line up with TRBD1. The CDR3 has 18 amino acids. The ends lost 2 bases at V and 4 bases at J; junction bases unmatched: 12. Germline V lookup: CDR1 GTSNPN, CDR2 SVGIG (reference sequence).

The J gene is TRBJ2-2, the V gene TRBV24-1, with D possibly TRBD1 on 5 matching bases. The V end lost 7 bases, the J end lost 3 bases, and 11 bases lay between the germline ends. Germline CDR1 and CDR2: KGHDR and SFDVKD. This CDR3 is built from 14 residues. DNA of the CDR3: TGTGCCACCAGAAAAGGGGATGACACCGGGGAGCTGTTTTTT. Translating gives CATRKGDDTGELFF.

The chain recombines TRBV19 with TRBJ2-1; 9 bases fit TRBD2. The germline CDR1 and CDR2 sequences are LNHDA and SQIVND (reference sequence). This CDR3 is built from 14 residues. V was pared by 6 bases and J by 5 bases, with 5 bases of the junction left unmatched. CDR3 sequence: CASSRAGGHNEQFF. The CDR3 DNA sequence: TGTGCCAGTAGCCGAGCGGGAGGACACAATGAGCAGTTCTTC.

This clone was found once. The chain carries TRBV5-5 and TRBJ1-1; 7 bases are shared with TRBD1. CDR3 length: 14 amino acids. Germline trimming cut 4 bases from V and 4 bases from J; bases unmatched to any gene: 7. Per the germline V gene, CDR1 is SGHKS and CDR2 is YYEKEE (reference sequence). The CDR3 is CASSESDRFTEAFF. DNA for the CDR3: TGTGCCAGCAGCGAATCGGACAGGTTCACTGAAGCTTTCTTT.

A remark on this clone: Distinct nucleotide sequences in the sample also encode this CDR3. The chain links TRBV30 to TRBJ1-1; D gene uncertain. CDR3 size: 11 residues. V gave up 4 bases and J gave up 2 bases, with 5 bases separating them. Looked up from germline, CDR1 is GTSNPN and CDR2 is SVGIG (reference sequence). CDR3 in DNA: TGTGCCTGGACTTTAAACACTGAAGCTTTCTTT. It translates to CAWTLNTEAFF. Full variable domain (rest looked up from reference TRBV30 and TRBJ1-1): SQTIHQWPATLVQPVGSPLSLECTVEGTSNPNLYWYRQAAGRGLQLLFYSVGIGQISSEVPQNLSASRPQDRQFILSSKKLLLSDSGFYLCAWTLNTEAFFGQGTRLTVV.

The rearrangement links TRBV19 to TRBJ1-4; 8 bases fit TRBD1. Germline assignment: CDR1 LNHDA and CDR2 SQIVND (reference sequence). The CDR3 extends over 15 amino acids. After removal of 7 bases from V and 5 bases from J, the junction contained 9 bases not matched to a gene. The CDR3, as DNA: TGTGCCAGTACGCAGGGGGCAAGATGGAATGAAAAACTGTTTTTT. Protein: CASTQGARWNEKLFF.

This clone showed up just a few times. The chain has TRBV2 and TRBJ1-1; tentatively, D is TRBD1 (5 bases). The CDR3 is 13 amino acids. V lost 6 bases, J lost 0 bases, and 8 bases lay in between. CDR1 is SNHLY, CDR2 FYNNEI, per germline. CDR3 bases: TGTGCCAGCAGGCGGACACTGAACACTGAAGCTTTCTTT. Translation: CASRRTLNTEAFF.

The sample holds one count of this clone. The CDR3 region is CASSYSEGYYGYTF. CDR3 coding DNA: TGTGCCAGCAGTTACTCGGAGGGCTACTATGGCTACACCTTC. The rearrangement links TRBV6-5 to TRBJ1-2; D remains unclear. V was trimmed by 0 bases and J by 3 bases, leaving 8 bases between them. Germline-derived CDR1 and CDR2 are MNHEY and SVGAGI. This CDR3 is built from 14 residues.

The CDR3 here is CASSTRLAYEQYF. CDR3 DNA sequence: TGTGCCAGCAGCACCCGACTAGCCTACGAGCAGTACTTC. The J gene is TRBJ2-7, the V gene TRBV7-2, with TRBD2 as a possible D gene (6 bases). Trimming stripped 5 bases from V and 2 bases from J, with 10 bases between. The CDR3 runs 13 residues. Germline V gene lookup returns CDR1 SGHTA and CDR2 FQGNSA.

The chain is built from TRBV7-2 and TRBJ1-1, with D unresolved. Germline assignment: CDR1 SGHTA and CDR2 FQGNSA. V lost 3 bases to trimming and J lost 4 bases, with 9 bases between them. CDR3 size: 13 residues. The CDR3 DNA follows: TGTGCCAGCAGCTTCTCAGCAGGCACTGAAGCTTTCTTT. It yields the protein CASSFSAGTEAFF. The variable domain in full, with the rest retrieved from reference TRBV7-2 and TRBJ1-1, is GAGVSQSPSNKVTEKGKDVELRCDPISGHTALYWYRQSLGQGLEFLIYFQGNSAPDKSGLPSDRFSAERTGGSVSTLTIQRTQQEDSAVYLCASSFSAGTEAFFGQGTRLTVV.

V gene TRBV2 combines with J gene TRBJ1-2, with D possibly matching TRBD1 (5 bases). This CDR3 is built from 13 residues. Germline V CDR1 and CDR2: SNHLY, FYNNEI. The germline V and J ends were trimmed by 7 bases and 2 bases, with 11 bases remaining between them. As DNA, the CDR3 is TGTGCCAGCACCCCCCGGGGGAACTATGGCTACACCTTC. Protein product: CASTPRGNYGYTF.

The rearrangement links TRBV5-1 to TRBJ2-7, with 7 nucleotides matching TRBD2. The length of the CDR3 is 15 residues. Trimming removed 7 bases from V and 3 bases from J; junction bases left unmatched: 13. CDR1 is SGHRS, CDR2 YFSETQ, per germline. CDR3 in DNA: TGCGCCAGCGCCATTTTGGGGCGGGAGAACTACGAGCAGTACTTC. This codes for CASAILGRENYEQYF.

The chain uses TRBV18 and TRBJ1-1; 9 bases agree with TRBD1. Germline lookup yields CDR1 KGHSH and CDR2 LQKENI. The CDR3 extends over 17 amino acids. V gave up 3 bases and J gave up 10 bases; unmatched junction bases: 18. In nucleotides, the CDR3 is TGTGCCAGCTCACCGAGGGTCCGGGACAGGGAGCGCCACGGAGCTTTCTTT. Residues: CASSPRVRDRERHGAFF.

This chain connects TRBV29-1 to TRBJ1-5; D possibly corresponds to TRBD1 (6 bases). The CDR3 is 11 residues long. V gave up 4 bases and J gave up 5 bases, with 6 bases separating them. The germline CDR1 and CDR2 sequences are SQVTM and ANQGSEA. CDR3 DNA: TGCAGCGTTGGACAGGATCAGCCCCAGCATTTT. This gives the protein CSVGQDQPQHF.

The chain recombines TRBV6-5 with TRBJ1-2; 9 bases line up with TRBD1. Germline values: CDR1 MNHEY, CDR2 SVGAGI. The CDR3 contains 13 residues. V lost 9 bases, J lost 5 bases, and 7 bases stayed unmatched. CDR3 DNA sequence: TGTGCCAGTAGACCGGGACAGGGATATGGCTACACCTTC. Translation gives CASRPGQGYGYTF.

CDR3 DNA sequence: TGTGCCAGCAGCTTAACGTGGGGACAGGCGCCCTACGAGCAGTACTTC. Amino acids: CASSLTWGQAPYEQYF. The chain recombines TRBV11-2 with TRBJ2-7; TRBD1 matches at 8 bases. After removal of 2 bases from V and 2 bases from J, the junction contained 8 bases not matched to a gene. Germline V gene sequence: CDR1 SGHAT, CDR2 FQNNGV. The CDR3 loop spans 16 amino acids.

The chain employs TRBV6-4 and TRBJ1-1; the D is unclear. The germline V gene encodes CDR1 MRHNA and CDR2 SNTAGT. There are 13 residues in the CDR3. V lost 5 bases to trimming and J lost 1 base, with 8 bases between them. CDR3 nucleotides: TGTGCCAGCAGTCGCCAACAGAACACTGAAGCTTTCTTT. Protein product: CASSRQQNTEAFF.

This rearrangement joins TRBV27 to TRBJ2-7; TRBD1 aligns across 10 bases. This CDR3 has 15 residues. CDR1 is MNHEY and CDR2 is SMNVEV in the germline V gene (reference sequence). Trimming at V came to 3 bases and at J to 4 bases, leaving 6 bases not matched to a gene. The CDR3 region is CASSFIGTGEYEQYF. The CDR3 DNA sequence: TGTGCCAGCAGTTTTATTGGGACAGGGGAGTACGAGCAGTACTTC.

This clone is a singleton in its sample. This chain uses TRBV5-6 with TRBJ2-7; 10 bases agree with TRBD2. The germline V gene encodes CDR1 SGHDT and CDR2 YYEEEE. The CDR3 is 14 amino acids. The V segment lost 4 bases and the J segment 8 bases; nucleotides outside the gene matches: 9. CDR3 residues: CASSDPSGSVKQYF. In DNA, the CDR3 is TGTGCCAGCAGCGACCCTAGCGGGAGCGTCAAGCAGTACTTC. Together with reference TRBV5-6 and TRBJ2-7, the CDR3 gives the full variable domain: DAGVTQSPTHLIKTRGQQVTLRCSPKSGHDTVSWYQQALGQGPQFIFQYYEEEERQRGNFPDRFSGHQFPNYSSELNVNALLLGDSALYLCASSDPSGSVKQYFGPGTRLTVT.

The gene calls are TRBV4-1 and TRBJ1-3; D gene ambiguous. V gave up 1 base and J gave up 4 bases, with 14 bases separating them. This CDR3 comprises 16 residues. CDR1 is MGHRA, CDR2 YSYEKL, per germline. The CDR3 DNA reads TGCGCCAGCAGCCAAGTTCGACGAGCAGGCGGAAACACCATATATTTT. Translated, it gives CASSQVRRAGGNTIYF.

The chain links TRBV3-1 (or the pseudogene TRBV3-2) to TRBJ2-2, with D tentatively TRBD2 (6 bases). CDR3 length equals 16 residues. V was cut by 3 bases and J by 5 bases, with 16 bases left in between. The germline V gene has CDR1 LGHDT and CDR2 YNNKEL (reference sequence). The CDR3 bases are TGTGCCAGCAGCCAGGGGGGAGCAGGGCGGACCGGGGAGCTGTTTTTT. It encodes CASSQGGAGRTGELFF.

The V gene is TRBV29-1, the J gene TRBJ2-1; TRBD1 agrees at 9 bases. The trim removed 2 bases at V and 10 bases at J, leaving 3 bases unmatched. Germline V gene data show CDR1 as SQVTM and CDR2 as ANQGSEA. The CDR3 totals 12 residues. Here the CDR3 reads CSVERTGVEQFF. CDR3 sequence (DNA): TGCAGCGTTGAAAGGACAGGGGTCGAGCAGTTCTTC.